This is a list of T cell receptor beta chains from one sample in a study of T cell responses to AZD1222 COVID-19 vaccine. Using immunoSEQ multiplex PCR, the repertoire was profiled, and TCRdb retains in-frame clones only, with some absent. The top ten hold approximately 3% of the sample, which has some 150,000 clones, around 90% seen once. Sequencing was performed on peripheral blood, taken on day 0 of MenACWY control vaccination. The receptors stem from an adult in good health. The CDR3 runs from the conserved cysteine through the conserved F or W. A D gene is named only where the DNA matches it firmly. Clone size is stated in some rows and not others, as once, few, many or a class when expanded.

clone size	D gene	J gene	V gene	CDR3 DNA	CDR3 protein
.	.	TRBJ1-2	TRBV5-1	TGCGCCAGCAGCTTGGCCCCAGGGGATCGCTATGGCTACACCTTC	CASSLAPGDRYGYTF
.	.	TRBJ2-7	TRBV9	TGTGCCAGCAGCGTAGATGGGATAGGCTCCTACGAGCAGTACTTC	CASSVDGIGSYEQYF
once	.	TRBJ2-7	TRBV6-5	TGTGCCAGCCGACGGGACCTCATGGGGGAGCAGTACTTC	CASRRDLMGEQYF
.	TRBD1	TRBJ1-1	TRBV19	TGTGCCAGTACTGGACAGGGCTACACTGAAGCTTTCTTT	CASTGQGYTEAFF
.	TRBD1	TRBJ2-5	TRBV5-1	TGCGCCAGCAGCTGGGACAGCACCGGGAATACATACTTC	CASSWDSTGNTYF
few	TRBD1	TRBJ2-6	TRBV7-6	TGTGCCAGCAGCCCGACAGGGTCTGGGGCCAACGTCCTGACTTTC	CASSPTGSGANVLTF
once	.	TRBJ2-7	TRBV27	TGTGCCAGCAGCGCAGGGATCGACTACGAGCAGTACTTC	CASSAGIDYEQYF
.	TRBD1	TRBJ1-4	TRBV5-1	TGCGCCAGCAGTCGCGGGACAGGGGGCTATGAAAAACTGTTTTTT	CASSRGTGGYEKLFF
.	TRBD1	TRBJ1-2	TRBV19	TGTGCCAGTAGTACTTCTCAGGGGGCGCGGTATGGCTACACCTTC	CASSTSQGARYGYTF
.	.	TRBJ2-2	TRBV5-1	TGCGCCAGCAGCCGATTCTCGGATGACACCGGGGAGCTGTTTTTT	CASSRFSDDTGELFF
.	.	TRBJ1-4	TRBV15	TGTGCCACCAGCAGAGATCGGGGGGGACCCCATGAAAAACTGTTTTTT	CATSRDRGGPHEKLFF
.	TRBD1	TRBJ2-7	TRBV28	TGTGCCAGCAGTTTTAGTGACAGGGTTGCCGAGCAGTACTTC	CASSFSDRVAEQYF
.	.	TRBJ2-5	TRBV20-1	TGCAGTGCTAGGGAGGGGTCTCCCCAGTACTTC	CSAREGSPQYF
.	TRBD2	TRBJ2-1	TRBV5-1	TGCGCCAGCAGCTTGGGTATGCTAGCGGGAGATGAGCAGTTCTTC	CASSLGMLAGDEQFF
.	TRBD1	TRBJ1-5	TRBV27	TGTGCCAGCAGTCCACCCGTGAGGACAGGGGGCTTGGTACAGCCCCAGCATTTT	CASSPPVRTGGLVQPQHF
.	.	TRBJ1-5	TRBV5-4	TGTGCCAGCAGCGTGGACCCAGATCAGCCCCAGCATTTT	CASSVDPDQPQHF
.	.	TRBJ2-1	TRBV5-1	TGCGCCAGCAGCCAACCGGAGGGCTACAATGAGCAGTTCTTC	CASSQPEGYNEQFF
.	.	TRBJ1-1	TRBV5-5	TGTGCCAGCAGTTATGGTTTTGGACAGTTAAACACTGAAGCTTTCTTT	CASSYGFGQLNTEAFF
.	TRBD1	TRBJ2-1	TRBV24-1	TGTGCCACTTCCCGGGACAGGGATAGTAATGAGCAGTTCTTC	CATSRDRDSNEQFF
.	TRBD1	TRBJ1-6	TRBV27	TGTGCCACCAAAAACACGGCGCGACAGGGTGTTAATTCACCCCTCCACTTT	CATKNTARQGVNSPLHF
.	.	TRBJ1-1	TRBV3-1/TRBV3-2	TGTGCCAGCAGCCAAGATCTTTCGGTGAACACTGAAGCTTTCTTT	CASSQDLSVNTEAFF
.	.	TRBJ2-1	TRBV28	TGTGCCAGCAGTTTAACACTTCCGTCCTACAATGAGCAGTTCTTC	CASSLTLPSYNEQFF
once	TRBD1	TRBJ1-3	TRBV3-1/TRBV3-2	TGTGCCAGCAGCCACAACCAGGGGGCTGGTGGAAACACCATATATTTT	CASSHNQGAGGNTIYF
.	.	TRBJ2-7	TRBV29-1	TGCAGCGTTGATGGCCCAGGCTACGAGCAGTACTTC	CSVDGPGYEQYF
.	.	TRBJ2-7	TRBV10-1	TGCGCCAGCAGTGAGGGGGGGAAAGCCTACGAGCAGTACTTC	CASSEGGKAYEQYF
.	.	TRBJ2-5	TRBV5-1	TGCGCCAGCACTAGCACCCAAGAGACCCAGTACTTC	CASTSTQETQYF
.	.	TRBJ1-6	TRBV10-2	TGCGCCAGCAGTGAGTTGAGTTCACCCCTCCACTTT	CASSELSSPLHF
.	TRBD2	TRBJ2-4	TRBV6-5	TGTGCCAGCAGGGCGGGGGGCAAAAACATTCAGTACTTC	CASRAGGKNIQYF
.	.	TRBJ2-5	TRBV19	TGTGCCAGTAGTATAGGCTGGGGGCGAGAGACCCAGTACTTC	CASSIGWGRETQYF
.	TRBD2	TRBJ2-2	TRBV6-5	TGTGCCAGCAGCCAGGCTAGCGGGGCCACCGGGGAGCTGTTTTTT	CASSQASGATGELFF
.	TRBD1	TRBJ1-4	TRBV11-2	TGTGCCAGCAGCTTAAGGGGGCGGGCTGAAAAACTGTTTTTT	CASSLRGRAEKLFF
.	.	TRBJ1-5	TRBV19	TGTGCCAGTAGTATAGATTCGGGGGTCCAGCCCCAGCATTTT	CASSIDSGVQPQHF
.	.	TRBJ2-2	TRBV3-1/TRBV3-2	TGTGCCAGCAGCCAAAGGGGCGGCACCGGGGAGCTGTTTTTT	CASSQRGGTGELFF
.	.	TRBJ1-2	TRBV30	TGTGCCTGGCGCAACTATGGCTACACCTTC	CAWRNYGYTF
.	TRBD1	TRBJ1-2	TRBV7-6	TGTGCCAGCAGCTTAGATACAGGGGGTTATGCTGGCTACACCTTC	CASSLDTGGYAGYTF
.	.	TRBJ1-1	TRBV6-5	TGTGCCAGCAGTTACGACCAGCCTCCGTTGGGCACTGAAGCTTTCTTT	CASSYDQPPLGTEAFF
.	TRBD2	TRBJ2-7	TRBV5-5	TGTGCCAGCAGCTTGGAGTTAGGCGGGGGGCCCCACGAGCAGTACTTC	CASSLELGGGPHEQYF
.	TRBD2	TRBJ2-3	TRBV27	TGTGCCAGCAGTTCCGGGACTAGCGGTGCAGATACGCAGTATTTT	CASSSGTSGADTQYF
.	.	TRBJ2-7	TRBV6-6	TGTGCCACCAAAACGACGGAATCCTCATCCTACGAGCAGTACTTC	CATKTTESSSYEQYF
once	.	TRBJ1-2	TRBV6-5	TGTGCCAGCAGTAAGACTAACTATGGCTACACCTTC	CASSKTNYGYTF
.	TRBD1	TRBJ1-1	TRBV4-2	TGTGCCAGCAGCCAAGGCCCTGGAGGGGGCGGGAACACTGAAGCTTTCTTT	CASSQGPGGGGNTEAFF
.	.	TRBJ1-4	TRBV2	TGTGCCAGCAGCCAGAGTTTGGGGGCACGAGAAAAACTGTTTTTT	CASSQSLGAREKLFF
.	TRBD2	TRBJ2-5	TRBV16	TGTGCCAGCAGCCAAGGGGGACTAGCGGGAGCGGAGACCCAGTACTTC	CASSQGGLAGAETQYF
once	TRBD1	TRBJ1-4	TRBV6-5	TGTGCCAGCAGTAGCCGGGACAGGCGCCAAAAACTGTTTTTT	CASSSRDRRQKLFF
.	TRBD2	TRBJ2-5	TRBV7-6	TGTGCCAGCAGCTTAGCGAACGGGGCGGGGGGACAAGAGACCCAGTACTTC	CASSLANGAGGQETQYF
.	.	TRBJ1-3	TRBV19	TGTGCCAGTAGTCCGGAGTGGGGGACAAGAGGAAACACCATATATTTT	CASSPEWGTRGNTIYF
few	.	TRBJ1-4	TRBV7-9	TGTGCCAGCAGCCGACCGGGAGAAAAACTGTTTTTT	CASSRPGEKLFF
.	.	TRBJ1-2	TRBV28	TGTGCCAGCAGTTTAGGCAGGGGACTTAACTATGGCTACACCTTC	CASSLGRGLNYGYTF
.	.	TRBJ1-1	TRBV2	TGTGCCAGCAGTGGTTGGGTGGGGGACTCCGAAGCTTTCTTT	CASSGWVGDSEAFF
.	.	TRBJ1-2	TRBV3-1/TRBV3-2	TGTGCCAGCAGCCAAGGCCGGACCGATTCTTCCTATGGCTACACCTTC	CASSQGRTDSSYGYTF